This TCR beta chain derives from a study of CD8+ T cells in alopecia areata. The CDR3 covers 11 residues. The V gene lost 7 bases and the J gene lost 4 bases, with 11 bases spanning the gap. The V gene's germline CDR1 is SQVTM and CDR2 ANQGSEA. Isolated RNA was reverse transcribed into cDNA used as the sequencing template. Repertoires were generated with immunoSEQ multiplex PCR, while TCRdb's copy carries only in-frame clones and drops some. The sample lists about 120,000 clones; less than 80% were seen once. This chain joins TRBV29-1 and TRBJ2-7; D possibly matches TRBD1 or TRBD2 (5 bases each). The receptor comes from a human donor in good health. Input material: CD4+ T cells sorted from blood. CDR3: CSAKGSYEQYF. The CDR3 DNA is TGCAGCGCCAAGGGGAGTTACGAGCAGTACTTC.